What follows are 27 T cell receptor beta chains derived from one specimen sequenced in a study of CD4 T cells in relation to SARS-CoV-2 and coronaviruses. The unexposed donors gave CD4+ T cells in about 2010-2019, prior to COVID-19. The cells were cultured for about ten days before CD4+ T cells were isolated. Sequencing was performed with immunoSEQ multiplex PCR; in TCRdb, only in-frame clones are kept and a portion is missing. This table has about 26,000 clones, approximately 73% appearing once. No cognate antigen is known for these TCRs. The sample was CD4+ T cells from PBMCs, cultured in vitro. These receptors were obtained from a human donor in good health.

CDR3 DNA: TGTGCCAGCAGTCTGACTAGCGGGAGGGGAGGAAGCCAAGAGACCCAGTACTTC. This gives the protein CASSLTSGRGGSQETQYF. The J gene is TRBJ2-5, the V gene TRBV28, with TRBD2 identical over 14 bases. There are 18 residues in the CDR3. The V gene end was trimmed by 5 bases and the J gene end by 1 base; junction bases not matched to a gene: 9. Germline assignment: CDR1 MDHEN and CDR2 SYDVKM.

V usage is TRBV12-3 or TRBV12-4 and J usage is TRBJ1-1, with D perhaps TRBD1 (5 bases). The CDR3 totals 13 residues. V was shortened by 6 bases and J by 6 bases, with 14 bases between the two germline ends. The CDR3 is CASRSGGVPEAFF. CDR3 in DNA: TGTGCCAGCAGATCCGGGGGGGTCCCTGAAGCTTTCTTT.

The chain recombines TRBV5-1 with TRBJ1-5, with TRBD1 matching over 7 bases. Germline V gene sequence: CDR1 SGHRS, CDR2 YFSETQ. Trimming took 4 bases from V and 4 from J; bases not matched to a gene: 5. The CDR3 length is 14 residues. This CDR3 reads CASSQGTENQPQHF. The CDR3 coding sequence is TGCGCCAGCAGCCAGGGGACAGAGAATCAGCCCCAGCATTTT.

The rearrangement uses TRBV4-1 and TRBJ2-5; weak D call: TRBD2 (5 bases). Germline CDR1 MGHRA, CDR2 YSYEKL. V shed 3 bases and J shed 5 bases, with 19 bases lying between them. The CDR3 is 16 amino acids. CDR3 DNA sequence: TGCGCCAGCAGCCAGGGTCGGATAGCGATACGGGAGACCCAGTACTTC. It codes for CASSQGRIAIRETQYF.

The chain combines TRBV19 with TRBJ2-7; D may be TRBD2 (5 bases). There are 13 residues in the CDR3. V shed 4 bases and J shed 5 bases, with 12 bases lying between them. Per germline, CDR1 LNHDA and CDR2 SQIVND (reference sequence). CDR3 residues: CASSRGRENEQYF. The CDR3 DNA sequence: TGTGCCAGTAGTAGAGGGCGCGAAAACGAGCAGTACTTC.

V usage is TRBV7-8 and J usage is TRBJ2-1, with D uncertain. CDR3 length equals 12 residues. The germline gives CDR1 SGHVS, CDR2 FQNEAQ. V was pared by 3 bases and J by 9 bases, with 9 bases between. The DNA for the CDR3 is TGTGCCAGCAGCTTTGGGCTAAGTGAGCAGTTCTTC. Residues: CASSFGLSEQFF.

This clone is a singleton in its sample. This chain joins TRBV19 and TRBJ1-2; 9 nucleotides align to TRBD1. Germline-derived CDR1 and CDR2 are LNHDA and SQIVND (reference sequence). Trimming at V came to 4 bases and at J to 5 bases, leaving 5 bases not matched to a gene. The CDR3 length is 14 residues. The CDR3 loop reads CASSTGQGRYGYTF. CDR3 nucleotides: TGTGCCAGTAGTACGGGACAGGGTCGTTATGGCTACACCTTC.

This clone was detected only a few times. The chain is built from TRBV7-2 and TRBJ1-5, with D unresolved. The CDR3 is 13 amino acids. V was clipped by 6 bases and J by 6 bases, with 12 bases between them. Germline V gives CDR1 SGHTA, CDR2 FQGNSA. The CDR3 is CASSLGRIQPQHF. In DNA form, the CDR3 reads TGTGCCAGCAGTTTGGGGAGGATTCAGCCCCAGCATTTT.

CDR3 sequence (DNA): TGTGCCAGCACTTACTCTGGGGCCAACGTCCTGACTTTC. It translates to CASTYSGANVLTF. This chain links TRBV28 with TRBJ2-6; the D is unclear. V was shortened by 7 bases and J by 0 bases, with 4 bases between the two germline ends. This CDR3 is built from 13 residues. Per germline, CDR1 MDHEN and CDR2 SYDVKM.

This clone was seen only a few times. V gene TRBV4-3 combines with J gene TRBJ2-7, with D possibly being TRBD2 (5 bases). Germline values: CDR1 LGHNA, CDR2 YSLEER. The CDR3 is made up of 14 amino acids. V lost 3 bases, J lost 8 bases, and 17 bases lay in between. The CDR3 nucleotides are TGCGCCAGCAGCCAGCTTCCGCGGGCAACCCAGCAGTACTTC. Protein sequence: CASSQLPRATQQYF.

CDR3 DNA sequence: TGTGCCAGCAGCATAATCCCGGTAGGCAATACTGAAGCTTTCTTT. The encoded protein is CASSIIPVGNTEAFF. This chain links TRBV9 with TRBJ1-1; no firm D call. V gave up 4 bases and J gave up 5 bases, with 18 bases separating them. The germline CDR1 and CDR2 sequences are SGDLS and YYNGEE. CDR3 size: 15 residues.

This clone was found once. The CDR3 nucleotides read TGTGCCAGCAGACCGGACAGCTTCTCTGGAAACACCATATATTTT. This translates into CASRPDSFSGNTIYF. The J gene is TRBJ1-3, the V gene TRBV7-8; tentatively, D is TRBD1 (6 bases). This CDR3 has 15 amino acids. The V end lost 6 bases, the J end lost 0 bases, and 12 bases lay between the germline ends. Germline V gene data show CDR1 as SGHVS and CDR2 as FQNEAQ.

The rearrangement uses TRBV30 and TRBJ1-2; 10 nucleotides align to TRBD1. Per the germline V gene, CDR1 is GTSNPN and CDR2 is SVGIG (reference sequence). V lost 7 bases, J lost 3 bases, and 8 bases stayed unmatched. The CDR3 runs 14 residues. CDR3 nucleotide sequence: TGTGCCTCCGGACAGGGGGTAGGTCACTATGGCTACACCTTC. Translating gives CASGQGVGHYGYTF.

V and J are TRBV13 and TRBJ2-1, with 10 nucleotides matching TRBD1. The V segment lost 6 bases and the J segment 5 bases; nucleotides outside the gene matches: 7. Germline CDR1 PRHDT, CDR2 FYEKMQ (reference sequence). The CDR3 runs to 15 residues. In DNA form, the CDR3 reads TGTGCCAGCAGAGTCGACAGGGGGCTCAACAATGAGCAGTTCTTC. Protein product: CASRVDRGLNNEQFF.

A remark on this clone: In the same sample, other DNA sequences code for this CDR3. This chain uses TRBV7-3 with TRBJ2-6, with D perhaps TRBD1 (5 bases). The CDR3 has 17 amino acids. Trimming removed 1 base at V and 0 bases at J, with 10 bases between. CDR1 and CDR2 (germline): SGHTA, FQGTGA. CDR3 in DNA: TGTGCCAGCAGCTTAAGGGGCTCATCCTCTGGGGCCAACGTCCTGACTTTC. Amino acid sequence: CASSLRGSSSGANVLTF.

CDR3 sequence: CASSIRLFTGPIYF. CDR3 nucleotides: TGTGCCAGTAGTATTCGTCTTTTTACTGGCCCCATATATTTT. The rearrangement uses TRBV19 and TRBJ1-3, with D unclear. V was shortened by 3 bases and J by 11 bases, with 17 bases between the two germline ends. CDR1 and CDR2 (germline): LNHDA, SQIVND (reference sequence). The CDR3 contains 14 residues.

CDR3 DNA sequence: TGCGCCAGCAGCTCAGGGGTTCAAGAGACCCAGTACTTC. It yields the protein CASSSGVQETQYF. This chain connects TRBV5-1 to TRBJ2-5, with a possible D match to TRBD1 (6 bases). The ends were cut back, 3 bases at V and 2 bases at J, with 8 bases in the middle. Germline lookup yields CDR1 SGHRS and CDR2 YFSETQ. CDR3 length: 13 residues.

J is TRBJ1-1 and V is TRBV20-1, with a possible D match to TRBD1 (6 bases). Trimming took off 8 bases at V and 8 bases at J, with 12 bases between the two ends. CDR1 DFQATT and CDR2 SNEGSKA come from the germline V gene (reference sequence). This CDR3 has 10 residues. The CDR3: CSPGGPEAFF. CDR3 DNA sequence: TGCAGTCCGGGGGGGCCCGAAGCTTTCTTT.

The CDR3 loop is CASSMSWTNYGYTF. The CDR3 coding sequence is TGTGCCAGCAGCATGTCCTGGACAAACTATGGCTACACCTTC. The chain is built from TRBV6-2 or TRBV6-3 and TRBJ1-2, with TRBD1 as a possible D gene (5 bases). CDR1 MNHEY and CDR2 SVGEGT come from the germline V gene. The CDR3 length is 14 residues. V dropped 6 bases and J dropped 2 bases, with 13 bases sitting between them.

This clone was seen more than once but under ten times. The CDR3 sequence: CSVGQGNGNTIYF. The CDR3 DNA is TGCAGCGTCGGACAGGGGAACGGAAACACCATATATTTT. The rearrangement uses TRBV29-1 and TRBJ1-3, with TRBD1 matching 9 bases. The CDR3 covers 13 residues. Germline V gives CDR1 SQVTM, CDR2 ANQGSEA. Germline trimming cut 6 bases from V and 4 bases from J; bases unmatched to any gene: 4. Drawing the rest from reference TRBV29-1 and TRBJ1-3, the complete variable domain is SAVISQKPSRDICQRGTSLTIQCQVDSQVTMMFWYRQQPGQSLTLIATANQGSEATYESGFVIDKFPISRPNLTFSTLTVSNMSPEDSSIYLCSVGQGNGNTIYFGEGSWLTVV.

The CDR3: CASSYHSGGAAETQYF. Here the CDR3 DNA reads TGTGCCAGCAGTTATCATAGCGGGGGGGCCGCAGAGACCCAGTACTTC. The chain uses TRBV6-2 or TRBV6-3 and TRBJ2-5, with 11 bases fitting TRBD2. The CDR3 loop spans 16 amino acids. CDR1 and CDR2 (germline): MNHEY, SVGEGT. V lost 3 bases, J lost 4 bases, and 7 bases stayed unmatched.

The V gene is TRBV23-1, the J gene TRBJ2-7; TRBD2 matches 7 bases. TRBV23-1 is noted as an ORF with a role that remains uncertain. The CDR3 length is 18 residues. V trimming: 8 bases; J trimming: 6 bases; junction bases outside the gene matches: 25. The CDR3 reads CASGLRGGGHQGTREQYF. In DNA form, the CDR3 reads TGCGCCAGCGGACTGCGCGGGGGAGGACACCAGGGTACGCGCGAGCAGTACTTC.

The CDR3, as DNA: TGTGCCAGCAGCCAAGATTACTGGAATGAGCAGTTCTTC. Encoded protein: CASSQDYWNEQFF. This chain joins TRBV4-2 and TRBJ2-1, with D uncertain. Trimming cost V 0 bases and J 7 bases, with 7 bases left between them. Germline V gene data show CDR1 as LGHNA and CDR2 as YNFKEQ. The length of the CDR3 is 13 residues.

The CDR3 nucleotides are TGTGCCAGCTCACCACTAACCCCGGGACTAGCGGGGTGGTCCGAGCAGTACTTC. It yields the protein CASSPLTPGLAGWSEQYF. The chain combines TRBV18 with TRBJ2-7; 13 nucleotides match TRBD2. CDR1 is KGHSH, CDR2 LQKENI, per germline. V shed 1 base, J shed 6 bases, and the junction held 12 bases outside the gene matches. The CDR3 is 18 amino acids.

CDR3 coding DNA: TGTGCCAGCAGTGAAGTCGGTGGCGGGGCCTACGAGCAGTACTTC. It yields the protein CASSEVGGGAYEQYF. The genes are TRBV2 and TRBJ2-7; D possibly corresponds to TRBD2 (6 bases). The ends were cut back, 1 base at V and 2 bases at J, with 12 bases in the middle. This CDR3 is 15 amino acids long. The germline gives CDR1 SNHLY, CDR2 FYNNEI.

This clone was observed a handful of times. The chain couples TRBV9 to TRBJ2-5, with a weak D call TRBD2 (5 bases). The germline CDR1 and CDR2 sequences are SGDLS and YYNGEE. The CDR3 is 15 amino acids. The V end was cut by 0 bases, the J end by 1 base, with 10 bases between. The CDR3, as DNA: TGTGCCAGCAGCGTAGCTGGCGGACTCCAAGAGACCCAGTACTTC. This gives the protein CASSVAGGLQETQYF.

In this sample, this clone turned up a few times. This chain links TRBV18 with TRBJ1-6, with a weak D call TRBD1 (6 bases). V lost 5 bases and J 5 bases, leaving 10 bases between the germline ends. CDR1 and CDR2 from the germline V gene are KGHSH and LQKENI. This CDR3 has 14 amino acids. The CDR3 region is CASSSTGNNSPLHF. The CDR3, as DNA: TGTGCCAGCTCATCAACAGGGAATAATTCACCCCTCCACTTT.